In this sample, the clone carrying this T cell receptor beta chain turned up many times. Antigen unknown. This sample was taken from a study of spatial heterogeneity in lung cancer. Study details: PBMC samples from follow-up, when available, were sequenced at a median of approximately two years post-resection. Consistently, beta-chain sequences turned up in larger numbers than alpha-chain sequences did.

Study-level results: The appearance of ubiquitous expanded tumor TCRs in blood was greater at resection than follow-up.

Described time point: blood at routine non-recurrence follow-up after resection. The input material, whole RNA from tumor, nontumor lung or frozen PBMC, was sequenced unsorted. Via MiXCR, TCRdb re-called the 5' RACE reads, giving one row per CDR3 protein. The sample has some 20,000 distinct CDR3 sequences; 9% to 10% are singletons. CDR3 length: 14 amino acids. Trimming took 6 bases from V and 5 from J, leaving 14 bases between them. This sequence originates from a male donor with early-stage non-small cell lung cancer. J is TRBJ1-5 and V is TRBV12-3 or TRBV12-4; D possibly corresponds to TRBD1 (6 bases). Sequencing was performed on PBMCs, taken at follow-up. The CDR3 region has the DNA TGTGCCAGCAGCCCCGACAGGTATGATCAGCCCCAGCATTTT. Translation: CASSPDRYDQPQHF.